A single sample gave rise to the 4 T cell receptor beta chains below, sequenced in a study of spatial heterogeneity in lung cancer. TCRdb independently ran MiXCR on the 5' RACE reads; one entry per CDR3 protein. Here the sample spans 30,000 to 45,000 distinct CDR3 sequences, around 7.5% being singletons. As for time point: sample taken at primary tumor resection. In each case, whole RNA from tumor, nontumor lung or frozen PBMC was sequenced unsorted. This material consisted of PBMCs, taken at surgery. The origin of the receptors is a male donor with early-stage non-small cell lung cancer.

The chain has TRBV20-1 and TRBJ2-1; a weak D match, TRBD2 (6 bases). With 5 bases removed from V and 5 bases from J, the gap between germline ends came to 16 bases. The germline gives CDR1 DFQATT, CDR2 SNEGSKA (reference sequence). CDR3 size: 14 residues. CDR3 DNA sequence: TGCAGTGCTGCACCCAGTAGCGGCGACAATGAGCAGTTCTTC. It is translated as CSAAPSSGDNEQFF.

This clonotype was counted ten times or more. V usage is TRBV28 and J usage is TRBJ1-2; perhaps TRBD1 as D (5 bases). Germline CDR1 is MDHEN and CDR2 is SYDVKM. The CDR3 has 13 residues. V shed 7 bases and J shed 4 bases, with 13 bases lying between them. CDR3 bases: TGTGCCAGCAAGACGGGACGCTCCTATGGCTACACCTTC. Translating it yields CASKTGRSYGYTF.

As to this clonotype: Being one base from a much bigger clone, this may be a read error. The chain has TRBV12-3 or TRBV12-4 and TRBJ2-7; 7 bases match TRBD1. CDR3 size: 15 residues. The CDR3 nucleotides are TGTGCCAGCAGTTTGATGACAGGGAACACCTACGACCAGTACTTC. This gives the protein CASSLMTGNTYDQYF.

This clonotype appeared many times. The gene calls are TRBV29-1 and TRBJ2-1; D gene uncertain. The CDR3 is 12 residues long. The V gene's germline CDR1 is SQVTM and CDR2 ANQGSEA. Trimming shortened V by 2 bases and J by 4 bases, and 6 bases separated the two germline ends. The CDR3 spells CSVERAYNEQFF. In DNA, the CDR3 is TGCAGCGTTGAAAGGGCGTACAATGAGCAGTTCTTC.